Listed here are 21 T cell receptor beta chains from one sample, sequenced in a study of T cells in Graves' hyperthyroidism and ophthalmopathy. TCR beta CDR3 regions were amplified from RNA transcripts. Researchers ran a first-round RT-PCR on the TCR CDR3 using the HTBI primer set. A single record per CDR3 protein comes from TCRdb applying MiXCR to the multiplex PCR reads. The data show 500,000 to 750,000 distinct CDR3 sequences, approximately 14% seen once. Sequenced input: blood. The receptors here all came from a woman aged 25 to 39 with Graves' hyperthyroidism.

This clonotype showed up many times. This sequence joins TRBV7-8 and TRBJ2-1; D is possibly TRBD2 (6 bases). In germline, CDR1 is SGHVS, CDR2 FQNEAQ. The CDR3 loop spans 18 amino acids. V shed 2 bases and J shed 6 bases, with 23 bases lying between them. The CDR3 protein is CASSLIVGLLVAVNEQFF. The CDR3 nucleotides read TGTGCCAGCAGCTTAATAGTGGGACTCCTCGTGGCGGTCAATGAGCAGTTCTTC.

This clonotype was detected many times. The chain employs TRBV2 and TRBJ2-1; no clear D. The V end lost 5 bases, the J end lost 12 bases, and 11 bases lay between the germline ends. Germline CDR1 is SNHLY and CDR2 is FYNNEI. This CDR3 spans 11 amino acids. Written as DNA, the CDR3 is TGTGCCAGCAGTTCGGTGCAACGGCAGTTCTTC. Its translation: CASSSVQRQFF.

This clonotype was seen a few times. The V and J genes are TRBV4-3 and TRBJ2-5, with 10 bases matching TRBD2. The CDR3 is 16 amino acids. V lost 1 base and J lost 5; bases outside the gene matches: 7. Per germline, CDR1 LGHNA and CDR2 YSLEER. CDR3 sequence (DNA): TGCGCCAGCAGCCAAGGTCCAGCGGGAGGGCCTGAGACCCAGTACTTC. Amino acids: CASSQGPAGGPETQYF.

In this sample, this clonotype turned up a few times. The chain joins TRBV24-1 to TRBJ1-6, with D perhaps matching TRBD1 (5 bases). Trimming removed 4 bases at V and 7 bases at J, with 10 bases between. Germline V gene data show CDR1 as KGHDR and CDR2 as SFDVKD. There are 14 residues in the CDR3. CDR3 in amino acids: CATSEGGVNSPLHF. The CDR3 coding sequence is TGTGCCACCAGTGAGGGGGGAGTGAATTCACCCCTCCACTTT.

The sample holds many counts of this clonotype. The genes are TRBV28 and TRBJ1-1; D ambiguous. Germline CDR1 is MDHEN and CDR2 is SYDVKM. The V and J ends lost 4 bases and 1 base respectively, with 7 bases between them. This CDR3 region has 13 residues. The CDR3 DNA is TGTGCCAGCAGTTCCCCAGAGAACACTGAAGCTTTCTTT. Its protein product is CASSSPENTEAFF.

The rearrangement links TRBV20-1 to TRBJ2-6; tentatively, D is TRBD1 (5 bases). V lost 3 bases and J 1 base, leaving 13 bases between the germline ends. The CDR3 is made up of 16 amino acids. Germline V gives CDR1 DFQATT, CDR2 SNEGSKA (reference sequence). The CDR3 region is CSASRGSGSGANVLTF. As DNA, the CDR3 is TGCAGTGCTAGTAGGGGCAGTGGGTCTGGGGCCAACGTCCTGACTTTC.

This clonotype was detected ten times or more. The chain is built from TRBV19 and TRBJ2-1, with D tentatively TRBD2 (6 bases). CDR1 LNHDA and CDR2 SQIVND come from the germline V gene (reference sequence). The CDR3 is made up of 15 amino acids. With 5 bases removed from V and 7 bases from J, the gap between germline ends came to 18 bases. The CDR3 coding sequence is TGTGCCAGTAGTCTCTCGGAGGGCCCTCGGAATGAGCAGTTCTTC. It specifies CASSLSEGPRNEQFF. Using reference TRBV19 and TRBJ2-1 for the parts outside the CDR3, the full variable domain is DGGITQSPKYLFRKEGQNVTLSCEQNLNHDAMYWYRQDPGQGLRLIYYSQIVNDFQKGDIAEGYSVSREKKESFPLTVTSAQKNPTAFYLCASSLSEGPRNEQFFGPGTRLTVL.

This clonotype was counted only a few times. CDR3 protein: CSVGSGTYNEQFF. The CDR3, as DNA: TGCAGCGTTGGGAGCGGGACCTACAATGAGCAGTTCTTC. J is TRBJ2-1 and V is TRBV29-1; 7 bases align to TRBD2. Trimming at V came to 4 bases and at J to 2 bases, leaving 2 bases not matched to a gene. CDR1 and CDR2 (germline): SQVTM, ANQGSEA. The CDR3 is 13 amino acids.

This clonotype was seen ten or more times. The rearrangement links TRBV28 to TRBJ1-1; D may be TRBD1 (6 bases). Trimming cost V 9 bases and J 4 bases, with 18 bases left between them. The CDR3 covers 14 residues. Germline CDR1 MDHEN, CDR2 SYDVKM. CDR3 protein: CASDPGHRGTEAFF. The CDR3 bases are TGTGCCAGTGATCCGGGACACCGGGGCACTGAAGCTTTCTTT.

In its sample, this clonotype was seen many times. The rearrangement joins TRBV2 to TRBJ1-2; no definite D call. Looked up from germline, CDR1 is SNHLY and CDR2 is FYNNEI. The V gene lost 6 bases and the J gene lost 4 bases, with 15 bases spanning the gap. This CDR3 comprises 14 residues. CDR3 residues: CASRPLRQPYGYTF. The CDR3 DNA follows: TGTGCCAGCAGGCCTTTGCGGCAACCCTATGGCTACACCTTC.

The rearrangement joins TRBV5-6 to TRBJ1-6, with TRBD1 matching over 7 bases. CDR1 SGHDT and CDR2 YYEEEE come from the germline V gene. The V gene end was trimmed by 4 bases and the J gene end by 3 bases; junction bases not matched to a gene: 7. The CDR3 runs 16 residues. The CDR3 DNA follows: TGTGCCAGCAGCCCCGGGGACAGACTCTATAATTCACCCCTCCACTTT. It codes for CASSPGDRLYNSPLHF. Variable domain in full (rest from reference TRBV5-6 and TRBJ1-6): DAGVTQSPTHLIKTRGQQVTLRCSPKSGHDTVSWYQQALGQGPQFIFQYYEEEERQRGNFPDRFSGHQFPNYSSELNVNALLLGDSALYLCASSPGDRLYNSPLHFGNGTRLTVT.

This clonotype was detected ten times or more. The gene calls are TRBV12-3 or TRBV12-4 and TRBJ2-1, with TRBD2 identical over 14 bases. J was trimmed by 5 bases and V by 6 bases; bases with no gene match: 6. This CDR3 region has 16 residues. CDR3 amino acids: CASRPVGLAGDNEQFF. Here the CDR3 DNA reads TGTGCCAGCAGACCTGTGGGACTAGCGGGAGACAATGAGCAGTTCTTC.

This clonotype was seen only a few times. The chain is built from TRBV11-2 and TRBJ1-5; perhaps TRBD1 as D (6 bases). This CDR3 is built from 14 residues. Trimming removed 1 base at V and 6 bases at J, with 10 bases between. Germline V gene sequence: CDR1 SGHAT, CDR2 FQNNGV. In nucleotides, the CDR3 is TGTGCCAGCAGCTTAGGGGGGGCAAGTCAGCCCCAGCATTTT. The encoded protein is CASSLGGASQPQHF. The entire variable domain, with the rest obtained from reference TRBV11-2 and TRBJ1-5, is as follows: EAGVAQSPRYKIIEKRQSVAFWCNPISGHATLYWYQQILGQGPKLLIQFQNNGVVDDSQLPKDRFSAERLKGVDSTLKIQPAKLEDSAVYLCASSLGGASQPQHFGDGTRLSIL.

As regards this clonotype: A much larger clone lies one base from this, so it may be a read error. This rearrangement joins TRBV11-2 to TRBJ2-7, with TRBD2 identical over 11 bases. Trimming cost V 4 bases and J 1 base; bases outside gene matches: 3. The CDR3 is 15 amino acids. Germline loops: CDR1 SGHAT, CDR2 FQNNGV. CDR3 residues: CASSCGLAGSYEQYF. The CDR3 DNA reads as TGTGCCAGCAGCTGTGGACTAGCGGGTTCCTACGAGCAGTACTTC.

The CDR3 nucleotides read TGCAGCGTTGAAAGGGGGGGGGATACGCAGTATTTT. This sequence encodes CSVERGGDTQYF. The chain recombines TRBV29-1 with TRBJ2-3; a possible D gene is TRBD2 (7 bases). The germline gives CDR1 SQVTM, CDR2 ANQGSEA. The CDR3 spans 12 residues. V was cut by 2 bases and J by 6 bases, with 9 bases left in between.

This clonotype was detected only a few times. V and J are TRBV5-6 and TRBJ2-1; 9 bases are a match to TRBD2. The CDR3 is made up of 15 amino acids. Trimming cost V 0 bases and J 6 bases; bases outside gene matches: 4. CDR1 is SGHDT, CDR2 YYEEEE, per germline. The CDR3 DNA sequence: TGTGCCAGCAGCTTGGAGGGGACTAGCCCCAATGAGCAGTTCTTC. Translation gives CASSLEGTSPNEQFF.

Comments on this clonotype: A much larger clone lies one base from this, so it may be a read error. The CDR3 region has the DNA TGTGCCAGCAGCCAAGAGGGACAGGGTAAAGAAAACCTGTTTTTT. Translating gives CASSQEGQGKENLFF. This chain connects TRBV3-1 to TRBJ1-4; 9 nucleotides line up with TRBD1. The CDR3 has 15 amino acids. Per germline, CDR1 LGHDT and CDR2 YNNKEL (reference sequence).

This chain connects TRBV7-2 to TRBJ1-5; 11 bases are a match to TRBD1. Unmatched junction bases numbered 4, after V lost 0 bases and J lost 6 bases. CDR3 length equals 16 residues. Germline V gives CDR1 SGHTA, CDR2 FQGNSA. CDR3 sequence (DNA): TGTGCCAGCAGCTTAGCAGGACAGGGGGCCGCTCAGCCCCAGCATTTT. It codes for CASSLAGQGAAQPQHF.

This clonotype was detected ten times or more. This rearrangement joins TRBV6-2 or TRBV6-3 to TRBJ2-7; D perhaps matches TRBD1 (6 bases). Trimming left V 2 bases short and J 2 bases short, with 19 bases between. The CDR3 covers 17 residues. Per germline, CDR1 MNHEY and CDR2 SVGEGT. CDR3 region: CASSYGAAWDTTYEQYF. DNA for the CDR3: TGTGCCAGCAGTTACGGTGCGGCGTGGGACACCACCTACGAGCAGTACTTC.

The chain joins TRBV20-1 to TRBJ2-7, with 9 bases lining up with TRBD1. This CDR3 is built from 13 residues. CDR1 is DFQATT and CDR2 is SNEGSKA in the germline V gene (reference sequence). CDR3 sequence (DNA): TGCAGGGGGTGGGACAGGGAGTCCCACGAGCAGTACTTC. Its translation: CRGWDRESHEQYF.

This clonotype came up many times. V and J are TRBV20-1 and TRBJ2-1; 13 bases line up with TRBD2. CDR3 length: 14 amino acids. The germline gives CDR1 DFQATT, CDR2 SNEGSKA (reference sequence). J lost 4 bases, V lost 8 bases, and 5 bases had no gene match. This CDR3 reads CSSGTSGKYNEQFF. The CDR3 DNA reads TGCAGTTCAGGGACTAGCGGGAAGTACAATGAGCAGTTCTTC.